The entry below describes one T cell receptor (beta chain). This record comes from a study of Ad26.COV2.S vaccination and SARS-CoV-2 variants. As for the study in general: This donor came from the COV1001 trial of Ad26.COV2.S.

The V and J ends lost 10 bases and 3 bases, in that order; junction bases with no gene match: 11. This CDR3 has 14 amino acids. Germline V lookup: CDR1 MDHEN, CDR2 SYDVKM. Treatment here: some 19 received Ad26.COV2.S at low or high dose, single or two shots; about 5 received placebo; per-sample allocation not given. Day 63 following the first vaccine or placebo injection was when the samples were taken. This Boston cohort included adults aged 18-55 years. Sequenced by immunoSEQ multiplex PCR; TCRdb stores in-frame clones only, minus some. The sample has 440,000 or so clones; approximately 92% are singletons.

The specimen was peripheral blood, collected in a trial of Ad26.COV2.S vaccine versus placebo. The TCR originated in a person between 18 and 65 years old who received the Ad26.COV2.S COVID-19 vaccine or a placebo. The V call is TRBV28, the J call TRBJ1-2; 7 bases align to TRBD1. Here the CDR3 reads CATGWVRGYYGYTF. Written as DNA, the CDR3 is TGTGCCACCGGTTGGGTCAGGGGGTACTATGGCTACACCTTC.